The T cell receptor (beta chain) under discussion was sequenced for a study of blood T cell repertoires in COVID-19. On the study more broadly: COVID-19 samples from acute and convalescent phases originated in the United States, Italy and Spain.

In the authors' methods: For nucleated cells, counts were estimated from reference gene primer amplification. The assay was immunoSEQ multiplex PCR, and TCRdb's table has in-frame clones only and misses some. D and trimming come from the DNA, and the V and J calls and clone size come from that table. The sample records 150,000 to 200,000 clones, about 85% being singletons. This CDR3 contains 15 residues. The germline V gene has CDR1 MNHEY and CDR2 SVGAGI. Trimming removed 1 base at V and 0 bases at J, with 6 bases between. Sequenced: peripheral blood. This clonotype originated in a man aged 70 or older who had recovered from COVID-19. The V and J genes are TRBV6-5 and TRBJ2-2, with a possible D match to TRBD1 (6 bases). The CDR3 here is CASSYWGPNTGELFF. CDR3 sequence (DNA): TGTGCCAGCAGTTACTGGGGGCCGAACACCGGGGAGCTGTTTTTT.